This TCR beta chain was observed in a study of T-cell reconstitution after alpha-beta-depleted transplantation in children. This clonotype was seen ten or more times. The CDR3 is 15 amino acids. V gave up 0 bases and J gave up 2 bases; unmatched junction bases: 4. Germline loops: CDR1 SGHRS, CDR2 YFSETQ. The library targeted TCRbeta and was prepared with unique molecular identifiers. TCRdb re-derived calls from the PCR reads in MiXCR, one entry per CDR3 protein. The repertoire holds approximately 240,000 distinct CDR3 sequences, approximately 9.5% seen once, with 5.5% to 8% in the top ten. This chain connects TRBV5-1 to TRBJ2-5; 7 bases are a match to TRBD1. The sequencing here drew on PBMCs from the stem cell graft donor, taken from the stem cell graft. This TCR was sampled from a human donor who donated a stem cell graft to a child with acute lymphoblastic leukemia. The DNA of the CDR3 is TGCGCCAGCAGCTTGGAGGGACAGCTACAAGAGACCCAGTACTTC. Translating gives CASSLEGQLQETQYF.